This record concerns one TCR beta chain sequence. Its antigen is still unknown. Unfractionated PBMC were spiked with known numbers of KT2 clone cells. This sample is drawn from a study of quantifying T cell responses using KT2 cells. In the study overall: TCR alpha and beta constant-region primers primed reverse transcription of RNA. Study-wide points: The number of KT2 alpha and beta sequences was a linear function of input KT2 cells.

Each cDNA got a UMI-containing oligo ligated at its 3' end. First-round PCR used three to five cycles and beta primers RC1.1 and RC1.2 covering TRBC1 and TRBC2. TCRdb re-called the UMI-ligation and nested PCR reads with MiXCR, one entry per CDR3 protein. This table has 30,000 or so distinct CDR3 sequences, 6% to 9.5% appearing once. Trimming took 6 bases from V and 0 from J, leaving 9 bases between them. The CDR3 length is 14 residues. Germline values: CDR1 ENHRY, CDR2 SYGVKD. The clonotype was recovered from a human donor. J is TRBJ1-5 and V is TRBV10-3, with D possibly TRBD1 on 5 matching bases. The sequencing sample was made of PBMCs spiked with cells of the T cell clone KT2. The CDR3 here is CAIRGDGSNQPQHF. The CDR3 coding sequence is TGTGCCATCAGGGGGGACGGTAGCAATCAGCCCCAGCATTTT.